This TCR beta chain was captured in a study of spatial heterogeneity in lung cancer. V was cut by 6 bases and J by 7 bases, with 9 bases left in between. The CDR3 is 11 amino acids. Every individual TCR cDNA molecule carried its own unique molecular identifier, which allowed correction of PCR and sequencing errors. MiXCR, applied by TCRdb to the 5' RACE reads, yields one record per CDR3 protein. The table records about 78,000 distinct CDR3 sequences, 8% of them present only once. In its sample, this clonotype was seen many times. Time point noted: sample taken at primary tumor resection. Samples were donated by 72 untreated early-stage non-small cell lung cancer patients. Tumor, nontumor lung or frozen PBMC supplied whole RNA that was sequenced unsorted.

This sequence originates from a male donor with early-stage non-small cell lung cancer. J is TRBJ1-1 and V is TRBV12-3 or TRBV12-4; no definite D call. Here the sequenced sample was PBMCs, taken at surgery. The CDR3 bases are TGTGCCAGCAGGCGGAGGGATGAAGCTTTCTTT. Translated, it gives CASRRRDEAFF.